Detailed here is one T cell receptor (beta chain). The antigen is unknown. The data were taken from a study of T cell repertoires in aging, cancer and after chemotherapy. Background on the study: Donor ages fell into six groups from 30 or younger up to 70 or older. Roughly 8.8 million TCR reads made up the full dataset.

Study results and caveats: In each cancer cohort, median generation probability increased across chemotherapy, suggesting thymic output rebounded. Healthy donors lost TCR diversity with age mainly through richness, cancer patients through richness and evenness.

Rearranged V-D-J TRB sequences were amplified with a mixed TRB-A/B primer pool. MiXCR, applied by TCRdb to the multiplex PCR reads, yields one record per CDR3 protein. The sample comprises more than 1,500 distinct CDR3 sequences, around 34% of which are singletons, and around a quarter rests with the top ten. This CDR3 is 17 amino acids long. V dropped 2 bases and J dropped 5; count of bases not matched to a gene: 12. Germline loops: CDR1 LNHDA, CDR2 SQIVND (reference sequence). Peripheral blood genomic DNA, not sorted cells or RNA, was the template. This rearrangement joins TRBV19 to TRBJ2-1; 7 bases are shared with TRBD1. The sequence was obtained from a human donor with a solid tumor. The donor label of this sample is uncertain. What was sequenced was blood. The CDR3 sequence: CASSIIPGDSRNNEQFF. CDR3 nucleotide sequence: TGTGCCAGTAGTATAATCCCCGGGGACAGTCGAAACAATGAGCAGTTCTTC.